This TCR beta chain was obtained from a study of T cells in Graves' hyperthyroidism and ophthalmopathy. Germline trimming cut 5 bases from V and 9 bases from J; bases unmatched to any gene: 13. The CDR3 is 16 residues long. From germline, CDR1 is SGHAT and CDR2 FQDESV (reference sequence). Around 10 ml fresh peripheral blood yielded the PBMCs. Researchers amplified the TCR beta CDR3 regions from RNA transcripts. The primer set for the first-round RT-PCR of the TCR CDR3 was HTBI. A single record per CDR3 protein comes from TCRdb applying MiXCR to the multiplex PCR reads. The repertoire has some 350,000 distinct CDR3 sequences, about 16% of them found once; the top ten carry roughly a fifth.

The receptor's source is a woman aged 55-70 years with Graves' ophthalmopathy. V usage is TRBV11-1 and J usage is TRBJ2-1; 10 nucleotides match TRBD2. The sequencing sample was made of blood. DNA of the CDR3: TGTGCCAGCAGCGCCCGGCGGACTAGCGGACCCAGTGAGCAGTTCTTC. Translation gives CASSARRTSGPSEQFF.